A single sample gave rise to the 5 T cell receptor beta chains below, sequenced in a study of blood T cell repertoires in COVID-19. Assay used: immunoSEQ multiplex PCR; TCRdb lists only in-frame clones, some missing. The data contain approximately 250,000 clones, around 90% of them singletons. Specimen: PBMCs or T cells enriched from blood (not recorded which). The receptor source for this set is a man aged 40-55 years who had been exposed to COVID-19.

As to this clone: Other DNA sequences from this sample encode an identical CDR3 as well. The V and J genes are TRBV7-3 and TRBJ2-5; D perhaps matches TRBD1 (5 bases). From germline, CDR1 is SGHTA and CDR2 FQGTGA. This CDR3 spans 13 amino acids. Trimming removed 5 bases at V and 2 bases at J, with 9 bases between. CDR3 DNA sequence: TGTGCCAGCAGCCTAGACAGACAAGAGACCCAGTACTTC. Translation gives CASSLDRQETQYF. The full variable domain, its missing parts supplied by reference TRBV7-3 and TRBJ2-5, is GAGVSQTPSNKVTEKGKYVELRCDPISGHTALYWYRQSLGQGPEFLIYFQGTGAADDSGLPNDRFFAVRPEGSVSTLKIQRTERGDSAVYLCASSLDRQETQYFGPGTRLLVL.

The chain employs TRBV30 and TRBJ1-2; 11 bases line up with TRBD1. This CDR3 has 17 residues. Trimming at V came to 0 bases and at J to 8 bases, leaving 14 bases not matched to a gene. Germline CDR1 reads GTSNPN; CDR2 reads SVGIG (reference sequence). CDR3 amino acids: CAWSVTGTGGKSGGYTF. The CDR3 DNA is TGTGCCTGGAGTGTGACCGGGACAGGGGGTAAATCGGGCGGCTACACCTTC.

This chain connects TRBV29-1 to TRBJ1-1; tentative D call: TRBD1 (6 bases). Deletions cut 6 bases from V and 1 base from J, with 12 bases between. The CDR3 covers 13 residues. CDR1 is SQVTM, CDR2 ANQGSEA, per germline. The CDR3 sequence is CSVMTGENTEAFF. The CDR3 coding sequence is TGCAGCGTGATGACAGGTGAGAACACTGAAGCTTTCTTT.

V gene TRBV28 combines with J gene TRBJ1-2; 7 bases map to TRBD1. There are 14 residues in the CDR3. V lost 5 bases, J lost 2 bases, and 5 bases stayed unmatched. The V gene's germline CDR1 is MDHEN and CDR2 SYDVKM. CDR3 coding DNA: TGTGCCAGCAGTCGATTACAGGGGAACTATGGCTACACCTTC. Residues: CASSRLQGNYGYTF.

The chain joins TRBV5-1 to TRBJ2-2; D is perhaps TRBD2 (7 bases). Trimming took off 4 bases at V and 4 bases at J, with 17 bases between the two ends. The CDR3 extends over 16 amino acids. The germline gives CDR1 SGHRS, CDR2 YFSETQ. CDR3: CASSAGGPLGTGELFF. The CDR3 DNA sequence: TGCGCCAGCAGCGCCGGGGGGCCCTTAGGCACCGGGGAGCTGTTTTTT.